These T cell receptor beta chains were read from a single sample in a study of neoadjuvant anti-PD-1 for oral cavity cancer. Data came from immunoSEQ multiplex PCR; TCRdb stores just in-frame clones and leaves some out. The table shows more than 13,000 clones, with about 73% occurring only once. Sequenced here: PBMCs, sampled after nivolumab (anti-PD-1) treatment. The source of these receptors is a person aged 40 to 85 with oral cavity squamous cell carcinoma. The CDR3 runs from the conserved cysteine through the conserved F or W. A D gene is named only where the DNA matches it firmly. Only part of the rows carry a size: once, few, many, or a class if the clone is expanded.

J gene,V gene,clone size,D gene,CDR3 protein,CDR3 DNA
TRBJ1-1,TRBV10-3,-,-,CAISVGRLNTEAFF,TGTGCCATCAGTGTAGGCAGATTGAACACTGAAGCTTTCTTT
TRBJ2-5,TRBV5-1,-,TRBD2,CASSLRTSGEQETQYF,TGCGCCAGCAGCTTGCGGACTAGCGGGGAACAAGAGACCCAGTACTTC
TRBJ1-5,TRBV27,few,TRBD1,CASSQGAVSNQPQHF,TGTGCCAGCAGTCAGGGGGCGGTTAGCAATCAGCCCCAGCATTTT
TRBJ2-2,TRBV30,-,-,CAWSPGERTGELFF,TGTGCCTGGAGCCCAGGTGAAAGGACCGGGGAGCTGTTTTTT
TRBJ2-7,TRBV6-6,-,-,CASSYFTLTYSYEQYF,TGTGCCAGCAGTTACTTCACCCTGACGTACTCCTACGAGCAGTACTTC
TRBJ2-7,TRBV11-2,-,TRBD2,CASSLGLAQSYEQYF,TGTGCCAGCAGCTTGGGACTAGCGCAGTCCTACGAGCAGTACTTC
TRBJ1-3,TRBV5-4,once,-,CASSLALGGALGNTIYF,TGTGCCAGCAGCTTAGCGCTGGGGGGGGCCCTGGGAAACACCATATATTTT
TRBJ2-5,TRBV7-8,-,TRBD2,CASTSLGREASGAQYF,TGTGCCAGCACCTCTCTGGGGCGGGAGGCCTCAGGGGCCCAGTACTTC
TRBJ1-4,TRBV15,-,-,CATSRDRATNEKLFF,TGTGCCACCAGCAGAGATCGAGCAACTAATGAAAAACTGTTTTTT
TRBJ1-3,TRBV11-2,-,-,CASSPQSMTGNTIYF,TGTGCCAGCAGTCCTCAATCTATGACCGGAAACACCATATATTTT
TRBJ2-1,TRBV6-1,once,-,CASRRMNFQVDEQFF,TGTGCCAGCAGGAGGATGAACTTCCAGGTCGATGAGCAGTTCTTC
TRBJ1-1,TRBV5-6,few,-,CASSLPGDTEAFF,TGTGCCAGCAGCTTACCGGGGGACACTGAAGCTTTCTTT
TRBJ1-1,TRBV30,-,-,CAWSQTLNTEAFF,TGTGCCTGGAGTCAGACACTGAACACTGAAGCTTTCTTT
TRBJ2-7,TRBV6-5,-,-,CASTSRGAPYEQYF,TGTGCCAGCACCTCTCGCGGGGCTCCCTACGAGCAGTACTTC
TRBJ2-7,TRBV4-1,-,-,CASSRTSSRADSYEQYF,TGCGCCAGCAGCCGTACCTCTTCAAGGGCGGACTCCTACGAGCAGTACTTC
TRBJ1-4,TRBV6-6,-,-,CASSSSGADEKLFF,TGTGCCAGCAGTTCTTCAGGGGCAGACGAAAAACTGTTTTTT
TRBJ2-1,TRBV6-4,-,-,CASSSDAGQFEQFF,TGTGCCAGCAGTTCTGATGCTGGACAGTTTGAGCAGTTCTTC
TRBJ1-5,TRBV10-3,-,-,CAISAAREGDQPQHF,TGTGCCATCAGTGCGGCCAGGGAAGGAGATCAGCCCCAGCATTTT
TRBJ2-1,TRBV4-1,once,-,CASSPGGSSGDSYNEQFF,TGCGCCAGCAGCCCAGGGGGGAGTAGCGGGGACTCCTACAATGAGCAGTTCTTC
TRBJ2-7,TRBV29-1,few,TRBD2,CSVGGTSGSYEQYF,TGCAGCGTTGGTGGGACTAGCGGGAGCTACGAGCAGTACTTC
TRBJ2-7,TRBV5-5,-,TRBD2,CASSSSGGAYEQYF,TGTGCCAGCAGCTCTAGCGGAGGGGCCTACGAGCAGTACTTC
TRBJ2-7,TRBV6-5,-,-,CAIEVWGGAWYEQYF,TGTGCCATCGAAGTGTGGGGGGGCGCGTGGTACGAGCAGTACTTC
TRBJ1-2,TRBV6-1,-,-,CASSEEAIGGYTF,TGTGCCAGCAGTGAAGAGGCAATCGGGGGCTACACCTTC
TRBJ1-2,TRBV29-1,-,TRBD1,CSVEDRTGVDYGYTF,TGCAGCGTTGAAGATCGGACAGGGGTGGACTATGGCTACACCTTC
TRBJ2-6,TRBV27,-,-,CASSLFAGAGANVLTF,TGTGCCAGCAGTTTATTTGCCGGGGCCGGGGCCAACGTCCTGACTTTC
TRBJ1-3,TRBV11-2,-,-,CASSGGGSSGNTIYF,TGTGCCAGCAGCGGGGGGGGAAGCTCTGGAAACACCATATATTTT
TRBJ2-5,TRBV7-9,-,TRBD1,CASSPRDSPGETQYF,TGTGCCAGCAGCCCTCGGGACAGTCCGGGGGAGACCCAGTACTTC
TRBJ2-1,TRBV18,-,TRBD2,CASSPPTAGVYNEQFF,TGTGCCAGCTCACCCCCGACGGCGGGGGTCTACAATGAGCAGTTCTTC
TRBJ2-5,TRBV2,-,-,CASSEQIQETQYF,TGTGCCAGCAGTGAGCAGATTCAAGAGACCCAGTACTTC
TRBJ1-5,TRBV10-2,-,TRBD1,CASSRGQGDRPQHF,TGCGCCAGCTCCCGAGGACAGGGCGATCGGCCCCAGCATTTT
TRBJ2-5,TRBV6-6,-,-,CASSPPGQETQYF,TGTGCCAGCAGCCCCCCCGGCCAAGAGACCCAGTACTTC
TRBJ2-3,TRBV5-1,-,-,CASSLGAGSTDTQYF,TGCGCCAGCAGCTTGGGGGCGGGGAGCACAGATACGCAGTATTTT
TRBJ1-3,TRBV7-6,-,-,CASSFGPGPSGNTIYF,TGTGCCAGCAGCTTCGGACCAGGACCTTCTGGAAACACCATATATTTT
TRBJ2-1,TRBV5-8,-,TRBD1,CANPRQGLFNEQFF,TGTGCCAACCCTCGACAGGGTCTCTTCAATGAGCAGTTCTTC
TRBJ2-3,TRBV6-4,-,TRBD2,CASKTSGIATDTQYF,TGTGCCAGCAAGACTAGCGGGATAGCCACAGATACGCAGTATTTT
TRBJ1-1,TRBV19,-,TRBD1,CASSGLGGNTEAFF,TGTGCCAGTAGTGGATTAGGGGGCAACACTGAAGCTTTCTTT
TRBJ1-1,TRBV11-2,-,TRBD1,CASSSRTGGVAEAFF,TGTGCCAGCAGCTCACGGACAGGGGGCGTCGCTGAAGCTTTCTTT
TRBJ1-5,TRBV5-1,once,TRBD1,CASSLDGTVSNQPQHF,TGCGCCAGCAGCTTGGATGGGACAGTCAGCAATCAGCCCCAGCATTTT
TRBJ2-1,TRBV30,few,TRBD2,CAWKRLASYNEQFF,TGTGCCTGGAAGCGACTAGCGTCCTACAATGAGCAGTTCTTC
TRBJ2-2,TRBV4-1,-,TRBD1,CASSQDPRDRGRDTGELFF,TGCGCCAGCAGCCAAGATCCCCGGGACAGGGGGCGCGACACCGGGGAGCTGTTTTTT
TRBJ1-1,TRBV5-5,-,-,CASGPAGTLNTEAFF,TGTGCCAGCGGACCTGCCGGGACCCTCAACACTGAAGCTTTCTTT
TRBJ2-3,TRBV5-1,-,-,CASSLEGDTQYF,TGCGCCAGCAGCTTGGAGGGAGATACGCAGTATTTT
TRBJ2-6,TRBV19,-,-,CASSEIFSGANVLTF,TGTGCCAGTAGTGAAATTTTCTCTGGGGCCAACGTCCTGACTTTC
TRBJ1-5,TRBV10-3,-,-,CAISESTVSNQPQHF,TGTGCCATCAGTGAGTCTACTGTTAGCAATCAGCCCCAGCATTTT
TRBJ2-7,TRBV10-1,-,TRBD2,CASRQTSGVYEQYF,TGCGCCAGCAGACAAACTAGCGGGGTCTACGAGCAGTACTTC
TRBJ1-2,TRBV19,-,-,CASSIDFGDRYGYTF,TGTGCCAGTAGTATAGACTTTGGTGACCGCTATGGCTACACCTTC
TRBJ2-7,TRBV6-6,-,TRBD1,CASSYSSTGGNEQYF,TGTGCCAGCAGTTACTCGTCGACAGGGGGGAACGAGCAGTACTTC
TRBJ1-5,TRBV5-1,-,TRBD1,CASSLPPSFWGDRGRRDSNQPQHF,TGCGCCAGCAGCTTGCCGCCGAGTTTCTGGGGAGACAGGGGGCGCAGGGATAGCAATCAGCCCCAGCATTTT
TRBJ1-5,TRBV30,-,-,CAWSAGASNQPQHF,TGTGCCTGGAGCGCTGGGGCGTCAAATCAGCCCCAGCATTTT
TRBJ1-5,TRBV30,-,TRBD1,CAWSVQGDQPQHF,TGTGCCTGGAGTGTACAGGGGGATCAGCCCCAGCATTTT
TRBJ1-5,TRBV28,few,-,CASSSGLGNQPQHF,TGTGCCAGCAGTTCTGGGTTGGGCAATCAGCCCCAGCATTTT
TRBJ2-3,TRBV2,-,-,CASSEKGVSTDTQYF,TGTGCCAGCAGTGAAAAGGGGGTGAGCACAGATACGCAGTATTTT
TRBJ1-3,TRBV6-5,-,TRBD1,CASSSRTGEAGNTIYF,TGTGCCAGCAGTTCAAGGACAGGGGAGGCTGGAAACACCATATATTTT
TRBJ1-1,TRBV13,once,-,CASSLEGLKGFEAFF,TGTGCCAGCAGCTTGGAGGGACTAAAGGGCTTTGAAGCTTTCTTT
TRBJ1-5,TRBV5-8,-,-,CASSLMGQPQHF,TGTGCCAGCAGCTTGATGGGACAGCCCCAGCATTTT
TRBJ1-3,TRBV19,few,-,CASRSLEIEPYPDTIYF,TGTGCCAGTAGGAGTTTGGAAATCGAGCCTTACCCCGACACCATATATTTT
TRBJ2-7,TRBV4-2,once,-,CASSQVRAGSDGPYEQYF,TGTGCCAGCAGCCAAGTACGAGCGGGCAGCGATGGTCCCTACGAGCAGTACTTC
TRBJ2-3,TRBV20-1,once,-,CSARVTITRYF,TGCAGTGCTAGAGTAACGATCACCCGGTATTTT